This is a list of T cell receptor beta chains from one sample in a study of technical replicates of blood from a handful of donors. Using immunoSEQ multiplex PCR, the repertoire was profiled, and TCRdb retains in-frame clones only, with some absent. The table shows 60,000 to 85,000 clones, with roughly 94% occurring only once. The sample comprised T cells isolated from PBMCs. The receptors here all came from a human donor in good health. The CDR3 runs from the conserved cysteine through the conserved F or W. The D gene is left open where the match is weak.

V gene	D gene	J gene	CDR3 protein
TRBV4-1	.	TRBJ1-4	CASSQYPQGRYEKLFF
TRBV11-2	TRBD2	TRBJ2-2	CASSFSGGAGELFF
TRBV7-2	.	TRBJ2-7	CASSLVGGPHEQYF
TRBV9	TRBD1	TRBJ2-7	CASSGTGYEQYF
TRBV6-5	TRBD2	TRBJ2-5	CASSGSGGAQETQYF
TRBV5-6	.	TRBJ2-2	CASSFVWGAGELFF
TRBV29-1	TRBD2	TRBJ2-2	CSGIASGRDLAGELFF
TRBV25-1	TRBD1	TRBJ1-1	CASSETGVNTEAFF
TRBV11-2	.	TRBJ2-7	CASSFGRDYEQYF
TRBV10-3	.	TRBJ1-2	CAISNRDGYGYTF
TRBV4-1	.	TRBJ1-1	CASSLYENQNMNTEAFF
TRBV18	.	TRBJ2-1	CASSPRGGNEQFF
TRBV10-3	TRBD2	TRBJ2-2	CAIRPAGVTGELFF
TRBV27	TRBD1	TRBJ2-7	CASSLTGGLPSYEQYF
TRBV4-1	TRBD2	TRBJ2-1	CASSQVRTGLSLAGARNEQFF
TRBV20-1	.	TRBJ1-1	CSARGELEAFF
TRBV7-8	TRBD1	TRBJ1-1	CASSPGGYPEAFF
TRBV4-3	TRBD2	TRBJ2-1	CASSQDHPGTSGGNEQFF
TRBV4-1	TRBD1	TRBJ2-1	CASSQGSQGGQGVRLYNEQFF
TRBV9	TRBD1	TRBJ2-7	CASSGGQQYEQYF
TRBV28	.	TRBJ2-1	CASSPPSDTYNEQFF
TRBV18	TRBD2	TRBJ2-2	CASSPRLAGHTGELFF
TRBV7-2	.	TRBJ2-7	CASSFLEGPLVNF
TRBV6-5	TRBD1	TRBJ1-5	CASRPGQGGNQPQHF
TRBV7-3	TRBD2	TRBJ2-2	CASRGAPGLAGGNTGELFF
TRBV28	TRBD1	TRBJ2-3	CASRIDREVDTQYF
TRBV5-4	.	TRBJ1-1	CASSLRGGNTEAFF
TRBV5-1	.	TRBJ2-7	CASSSAGQHYEQYF
TRBV5-1	TRBD1	TRBJ1-1	CASSLSRTGDEAFF
TRBV4-1	TRBD2	TRBJ2-1	CASSQGTSGRQFF
TRBV29-1	.	TRBJ2-1	CSVEGPETIGEQFF
TRBV11-2	.	TRBJ2-7	CASSRGTTYEQYF
TRBV19	.	TRBJ1-5	CASSFSDNYQPQHF
TRBV2	.	TRBJ2-1	CASSPLGSSYNEQFF
TRBV30	TRBD2	TRBJ2-3	CAWGVGLAGKTSTDTQYF
TRBV10-3	TRBD2	TRBJ2-2	CAISTGTSGMSGELFF
TRBV30	TRBD1	TRBJ1-2	CAWTTTGNGYTF
TRBV5-5	.	TRBJ2-7	CASSLDGAYEQYF
TRBV4-3	TRBD2	TRBJ2-1	CASSQDRVAGGPLGNEQFF
TRBV27	.	TRBJ1-2	CASSLVLGAPEGYTF
TRBV9	.	TRBJ2-5	CASSAKQGGYQETQYF
TRBV9	.	TRBJ2-5	CASSVSGFQETQYF
TRBV4-2	.	TRBJ1-2	CASSQESGENGYTF
TRBV2	TRBD2	TRBJ2-1	CASRATSGRVHNEQFF